Listed below are T cell receptor beta chains from one sample, sequenced in a study of CD8+ T cells in alopecia areata. Libraries were prepared by immunoSEQ multiplex PCR; TCRdb keeps only in-frame clonotypes and omits some of them. Among hundreds of thousands of clones listed, about 62% were seen once. This specimen consisted of CD4+ T cells sorted from blood, obtained at week 24, from a patient treated with tofacitinib. These receptors originate from a human donor with alopecia areata. CDR3s include the opening cysteine and the closing phenylalanine or tryptophan. D genes are given only for firm matches. Size values are once, few and many counts, or a class for expanded clones, and some rows have none.

v_call: TRBV4-2
j_call: TRBJ2-3
cdr3_length: 17
d_call: .
clone_size: few
cdr3_nt: TGTGCCAGCAGCCAAGATTGGAGACAGGAGGGCACAGATACGCAGTATTTT
cdr3_aa: CASSQDWRQEGTDTQYF

v_call: TRBV7-3
j_call: TRBJ2-3
cdr3_length: 13
d_call: .
clone_size: .
cdr3_nt: TGTGCCAGCAGCTTAGCTTACACAGATACGCAGTATTTT
cdr3_aa: CASSLAYTDTQYF

v_call: TRBV5-6
j_call: TRBJ2-5
cdr3_length: 15
d_call: .
clone_size: .
cdr3_nt: TGTGCCAGCAGCGGGGGCTGGGCCCAACAAGAGACCCAGTACTTC
cdr3_aa: CASSGGWAQQETQYF

v_call: TRBV10-3
j_call: TRBJ1-2
cdr3_length: 11
d_call: .
clone_size: .
cdr3_nt: TGTGCCATCAGTCGGGGCGATGGCTACACCTTC
cdr3_aa: CAISRGDGYTF

v_call: TRBV2
j_call: TRBJ2-5
cdr3_length: 13
d_call: .
clone_size: .
cdr3_nt: TGTGCCAGCTCGACCACGGTCCAAGAGACCCAGTACTTC
cdr3_aa: CASSTTVQETQYF

v_call: TRBV5-6
j_call: TRBJ2-4
cdr3_length: 15
d_call: TRBD1
clone_size: .
cdr3_nt: TGTGCCAGCAGACCGAGGGGACAGATACTCAACATTCAGTACTTC
cdr3_aa: CASRPRGQILNIQYF

v_call: TRBV7-2
j_call: TRBJ1-2
cdr3_length: 17
d_call: TRBD1
clone_size: .
cdr3_nt: TGTGCCAGCAGCCCCTATCCGTGGGACAGGGTGAGGTATGGCTACACCTTC
cdr3_aa: CASSPYPWDRVRYGYTF

v_call: TRBV7-9
j_call: TRBJ2-7
cdr3_length: 14
d_call: TRBD1
clone_size: few
cdr3_nt: TGTGCCAGCAGCTTTGGACAGGGGGACTACGAGCAGTACTTC
cdr3_aa: CASSFGQGDYEQYF

v_call: TRBV30
j_call: TRBJ1-6
cdr3_length: 12
d_call: .
clone_size: .
cdr3_nt: TGTGCCTGGACCAGAGATAATTCACCCCTCCACTTT
cdr3_aa: CAWTRDNSPLHF

v_call: TRBV5-4
j_call: TRBJ2-7
cdr3_length: 13
d_call: .
clone_size: .
cdr3_nt: TGTGCCAGCAGCCCTGGGGGACCGGGCGAGCAGTACTTC
cdr3_aa: CASSPGGPGEQYF

v_call: TRBV2
j_call: TRBJ2-5
cdr3_length: 14
d_call: .
clone_size: .
cdr3_nt: TGTGCCAGCAGCTTGGGACACATACAAGAGACCCAGTACTTC
cdr3_aa: CASSLGHIQETQYF

v_call: TRBV5-4
j_call: TRBJ2-3
cdr3_length: 14
d_call: .
clone_size: .
cdr3_nt: TGTGCCAGCAGTACGGAGATGGGCACAGATACGCAGTATTTT
cdr3_aa: CASSTEMGTDTQYF

v_call: TRBV29-1
j_call: TRBJ2-1
cdr3_length: 14
d_call: .
clone_size: .
cdr3_nt: TGCAGCGTTAACGGGCGCAAGGTCTACAATGAGCAGTTCTTC
cdr3_aa: CSVNGRKVYNEQFF

v_call: TRBV30
j_call: TRBJ1-1
cdr3_length: 14
d_call: TRBD1
clone_size: .
cdr3_nt: TGTGCCCGATCAGCGGCCAGGGGGGGAACTGAAGCTTTCTTT
cdr3_aa: CARSAARGGTEAFF

v_call: TRBV5-4
j_call: TRBJ2-2
cdr3_length: 13
d_call: .
clone_size: few
cdr3_nt: TGTGCCAGCAGTTCGAGGGGAACCGGGGAGCTGTTTTTT
cdr3_aa: CASSSRGTGELFF

v_call: TRBV28
j_call: TRBJ2-3
cdr3_length: 15
d_call: .
clone_size: .
cdr3_nt: TGTGCCAGCAGTTTCCCCGGACGGGCCACAGATACGCAGTATTTT
cdr3_aa: CASSFPGRATDTQYF

v_call: TRBV30
j_call: TRBJ1-3
cdr3_length: 15
d_call: .
clone_size: .
cdr3_nt: TGTGCCTGGAGTGTAAAGGGGTCCTCTGGAAACACCATATATTTT
cdr3_aa: CAWSVKGSSGNTIYF

v_call: TRBV29-1
j_call: TRBJ2-5
cdr3_length: 13
d_call: .
clone_size: few
cdr3_nt: TGCAGCGTTGAAAAAGGCCTCCAAGAGACCCAGTACTTC
cdr3_aa: CSVEKGLQETQYF

v_call: TRBV5-4
j_call: TRBJ1-1
cdr3_length: 13
d_call: .
clone_size: .
cdr3_nt: TGTGCCAGCAGCTTGGCCGAGGACACTGAAGCTTTCTTT
cdr3_aa: CASSLAEDTEAFF

v_call: TRBV7-9
j_call: TRBJ1-2
cdr3_length: 14
d_call: TRBD1
clone_size: .
cdr3_nt: TGTGCCAGCAGCTACCCAACAGGGGGCGGTGGCTACACCTTC
cdr3_aa: CASSYPTGGGGYTF

v_call: TRBV28
j_call: TRBJ2-3
cdr3_length: 12
d_call: .
clone_size: .
cdr3_nt: TGTGCCAGCAGTTTAGGGGGAGATACGCAGTATTTT
cdr3_aa: CASSLGGDTQYF

v_call: TRBV20-1
j_call: TRBJ2-7
cdr3_length: 10
d_call: .
clone_size: .
cdr3_nt: TGCAGTGCTTCTCAGGAACAGCAGTACTTC
cdr3_aa: CSASQEQQYF

v_call: TRBV7-2
j_call: TRBJ2-7
cdr3_length: 13
d_call: .
clone_size: .
cdr3_nt: TGTGCCAGCAGCCCAGTTTTTTCCTACGAGCAGTACTTC
cdr3_aa: CASSPVFSYEQYF

v_call: TRBV30
j_call: TRBJ2-7
cdr3_length: 16
d_call: .
clone_size: .
cdr3_nt: TGTGCCTGGAACCCAGGGAGTAAAGGGGTCCCCTACGAGCAGTACTTC
cdr3_aa: CAWNPGSKGVPYEQYF

v_call: TRBV6-6
j_call: TRBJ1-6
cdr3_length: 15
d_call: TRBD1
clone_size: .
cdr3_nt: TGTGCCAGCAGTCCCCGGGACAGGGATAGCTCACCCCTCCACTTT
cdr3_aa: CASSPRDRDSSPLHF

v_call: TRBV9
j_call: TRBJ2-5
cdr3_length: 15
d_call: .
clone_size: .
cdr3_nt: TGTGCCAGCAGCGTAGATGTGGCAGTACAAGAGACCCAGTACTTC
cdr3_aa: CASSVDVAVQETQYF

v_call: TRBV2
j_call: TRBJ2-5
cdr3_length: 13
d_call: TRBD1
clone_size: .
cdr3_nt: TGTGCCAGCAGTGGGGACAGTCAAGAGACCCAGTACTTC
cdr3_aa: CASSGDSQETQYF

v_call: TRBV29-1
j_call: TRBJ2-7
cdr3_length: 12
d_call: .
clone_size: .
cdr3_nt: TGCAGCGTTGGCCTTTCGGGACCGAAGCAGTACTTC
cdr3_aa: CSVGLSGPKQYF

v_call: TRBV18
j_call: TRBJ1-1
cdr3_length: 15
d_call: .
clone_size: .
cdr3_nt: TGTGCCAGCTCACCACCGAGGAGCTTGAGCACTGAAGCTTTCTTT
cdr3_aa: CASSPPRSLSTEAFF

v_call: TRBV19
j_call: TRBJ2-5
cdr3_length: 12
d_call: .
clone_size: few
cdr3_nt: TGTGCCAGTAGTGGGTACCAAGAGACCCAGTACTTC
cdr3_aa: CASSGYQETQYF

v_call: TRBV27
j_call: TRBJ2-7
cdr3_length: 17
d_call: .
clone_size: .
cdr3_nt: TGTGCCAGCAGTTTATCGGGTATCGCAGGGTTCGGTAACGAGCAGTACTTC
cdr3_aa: CASSLSGIAGFGNEQYF

v_call: TRBV28
j_call: TRBJ1-2
cdr3_length: 14
d_call: .
clone_size: few
cdr3_nt: TGTGCCAGCGCGCGTTCGGGAGCTAACTATGGCTACACCTTC
cdr3_aa: CASARSGANYGYTF

v_call: TRBV29-1
j_call: TRBJ2-3
cdr3_length: 14
d_call: .
clone_size: .
cdr3_nt: TGCAGCGTTGAGGTCGGGGCCCGAGGAGATACGCAGTATTTT
cdr3_aa: CSVEVGARGDTQYF

v_call: TRBV6-5
j_call: TRBJ1-5
cdr3_length: 14
d_call: .
clone_size: .
cdr3_nt: TGTGCCAGCAGTTCTAGTATCGGCAATCAGCCCCAGCATTTT
cdr3_aa: CASSSSIGNQPQHF

v_call: TRBV10-3
j_call: TRBJ1-5
cdr3_length: 12
d_call: .
clone_size: .
cdr3_nt: TGTGCCATCAGTACAGGGAATCAGCCCCAGCATTTT
cdr3_aa: CAISTGNQPQHF

v_call: TRBV5-1
j_call: TRBJ2-3
cdr3_length: 15
d_call: TRBD2
clone_size: few
cdr3_nt: TGCGCCAGCAGCTTGGATAGCGGGGTTACAGATACGCAGTATTTT
cdr3_aa: CASSLDSGVTDTQYF

v_call: TRBV29-1
j_call: TRBJ2-7
cdr3_length: 11
d_call: TRBD1
clone_size: .
cdr3_nt: TGCAGCGCTGGGACAGGGTACGAGCAGTACTTC
cdr3_aa: CSAGTGYEQYF

v_call: TRBV15
j_call: TRBJ1-6
cdr3_length: 12
d_call: .
clone_size: few
cdr3_nt: TGTGCCCCCCGGGACAACGATTCACCCCTCCACTTT
cdr3_aa: CAPRDNDSPLHF

v_call: TRBV30
j_call: TRBJ2-3
cdr3_length: 14
d_call: .
clone_size: few
cdr3_nt: TGTGCCTGGAGAGGCGGGTCCTGGCACGGTACGCAGTATTTT
cdr3_aa: CAWRGGSWHGTQYF

v_call: TRBV2
j_call: TRBJ1-2
cdr3_length: 14
d_call: .
clone_size: .
cdr3_nt: TGTGCCAGCAGTGCAGAGCCAGAGGTCTATGGCTACACCTTC
cdr3_aa: CASSAEPEVYGYTF

v_call: TRBV7-7
j_call: TRBJ2-2
cdr3_length: 13
d_call: .
clone_size: few
cdr3_nt: TGTGCTAGCAGCTTACGGAGAACCGGGGAGCTGTTTTTT
cdr3_aa: CASSLRRTGELFF

v_call: TRBV19
j_call: TRBJ1-6
cdr3_length: 14
d_call: .
clone_size: many
cdr3_nt: TGTGCCACCCAGTCAGGGGCGGGAAGTTCACCCCTCCACTTT
cdr3_aa: CATQSGAGSSPLHF

v_call: TRBV29-1
j_call: TRBJ2-3
cdr3_length: 12
d_call: TRBD2
clone_size: few
cdr3_nt: TGCAGCGTTGGCGGGGGAACAGATACGCAGTATTTT
cdr3_aa: CSVGGGTDTQYF

v_call: TRBV7-9
j_call: TRBJ2-5
cdr3_length: 14
d_call: TRBD1
clone_size: .
cdr3_nt: TGTGCCAGCAGCTTAGAGGGGGCACTGGAGACCCAGTACTTC
cdr3_aa: CASSLEGALETQYF

v_call: TRBV30
j_call: TRBJ2-2
cdr3_length: 15
d_call: .
clone_size: .
cdr3_nt: TGTGCCTGGAGTGTTACTACCCTGAACACCGGGGAGCTGTTTTTT
cdr3_aa: CAWSVTTLNTGELFF

v_call: TRBV28
j_call: TRBJ2-1
cdr3_length: 10
d_call: .
clone_size: .
cdr3_nt: TGTGCCAGCAGCCTCCATGAGCAGTTCTTC
cdr3_aa: CASSLHEQFF

v_call: TRBV6-6
j_call: TRBJ2-3
cdr3_length: 14
d_call: .
clone_size: .
cdr3_nt: TGTGCCAGCAGCCACGACCGGGGTACAGATACGCAGTATTTT
cdr3_aa: CASSHDRGTDTQYF

v_call: TRBV7-2
j_call: TRBJ2-7
cdr3_length: 15
d_call: TRBD2
clone_size: .
cdr3_nt: TGTGCCAGCAGCCTAGCGGGGCCTGGGTCCTACGAGCAGTACTTC
cdr3_aa: CASSLAGPGSYEQYF

v_call: TRBV30
j_call: TRBJ1-2
cdr3_length: 15
d_call: .
clone_size: .
cdr3_nt: TGTGCCTGGAGTTATCGACGGGATGCTAACTATGGCTACACCTTC
cdr3_aa: CAWSYRRDANYGYTF

v_call: TRBV6-1
j_call: TRBJ2-7
cdr3_length: 13
d_call: .
clone_size: .
cdr3_nt: TGTGCCAGCAGCCGGTTATTAGTCTACGAGCAGTACTTC
cdr3_aa: CASSRLLVYEQYF

v_call: TRBV18
j_call: TRBJ1-5
cdr3_length: 14
d_call: .
clone_size: few
cdr3_nt: TGTGCCAGCTCACCATTGGGGGATATACAGCCCCAGCATTTT
cdr3_aa: CASSPLGDIQPQHF

v_call: TRBV5-1
j_call: TRBJ2-3
cdr3_length: 13
d_call: .
clone_size: .
cdr3_nt: TGCGCCAGCAGCTTGCCGGTCACAGATACGCAGTATTTT
cdr3_aa: CASSLPVTDTQYF

v_call: TRBV23-1
j_call: TRBJ2-1
cdr3_length: 13
d_call: TRBD1
clone_size: once
cdr3_nt: TGCGCCAGCAGTCCGTTCAGGGGGAATGAGCAGTTCTTC
cdr3_aa: CASSPFRGNEQFF

v_call: TRBV30
j_call: TRBJ1-2
cdr3_length: 12
d_call: .
clone_size: .
cdr3_nt: TGTGCCTGGAGTCTCTTCAACTATGGCTACACCTTC
cdr3_aa: CAWSLFNYGYTF

v_call: TRBV6-8
j_call: TRBJ1-1
cdr3_length: 9
d_call: TRBD1
clone_size: .
cdr3_nt: TGTGCCAGCAGTTGGGACAGCTGGTTT
cdr3_aa: CASSWDSWF

v_call: TRBV19
j_call: TRBJ1-4
cdr3_length: 15
d_call: .
clone_size: .
cdr3_nt: TGTGCCAGTAGTATGGGGAGGGGAAGCAATGAAAAACTGTTTTTT
cdr3_aa: CASSMGRGSNEKLFF

v_call: TRBV9
j_call: TRBJ2-1
cdr3_length: 15
d_call: TRBD1
clone_size: .
cdr3_nt: TGTGCCAGCAGCGAGGGGACAGGGGTTATTGGTGAGCAGTTCTTC
cdr3_aa: CASSEGTGVIGEQFF

v_call: TRBV7-9
j_call: TRBJ2-7
cdr3_length: 14
d_call: .
clone_size: many
cdr3_nt: TGTGCCAGCAGCTTAGACCCGCTAGCCTACGAGCAGTACTTC
cdr3_aa: CASSLDPLAYEQYF

v_call: TRBV6-6
j_call: TRBJ1-6
cdr3_length: 14
d_call: .
clone_size: .
cdr3_nt: TGTGCCAGCAGCTACGGGACGGGAGATTCACCCCTCCACTTT
cdr3_aa: CASSYGTGDSPLHF

v_call: TRBV29-1
j_call: TRBJ1-5
cdr3_length: 13
d_call: .
clone_size: .
cdr3_nt: TGCAGCGTTGGAGACAGGACCCATCAGCCCCAGCATTTT
cdr3_aa: CSVGDRTHQPQHF